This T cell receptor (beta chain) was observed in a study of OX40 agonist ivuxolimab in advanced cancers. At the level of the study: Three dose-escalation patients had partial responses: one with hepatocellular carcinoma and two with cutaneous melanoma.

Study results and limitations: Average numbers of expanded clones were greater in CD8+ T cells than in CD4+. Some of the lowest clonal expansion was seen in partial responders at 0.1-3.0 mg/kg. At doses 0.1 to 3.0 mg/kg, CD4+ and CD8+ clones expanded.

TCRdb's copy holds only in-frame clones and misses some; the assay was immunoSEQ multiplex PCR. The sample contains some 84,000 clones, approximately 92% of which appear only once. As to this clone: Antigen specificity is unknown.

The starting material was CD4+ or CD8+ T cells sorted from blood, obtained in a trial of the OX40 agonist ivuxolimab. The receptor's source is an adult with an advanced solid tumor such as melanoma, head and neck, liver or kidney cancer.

CDR3 sequence (DNA): TGTGCCAGCAGTACCAGGGACAGGGATCTCGGCGAGCAGTACTTC. Protein sequence: CASSTRDRDLGEQYF. The V call is TRBV28, the J call TRBJ2-7, with 9 bases matching TRBD1. CDR3 size: 15 residues. From germline, CDR1 is MDHEN and CDR2 SYDVKM. J lost 6 bases, V lost 5 bases, and 11 bases had no gene match.